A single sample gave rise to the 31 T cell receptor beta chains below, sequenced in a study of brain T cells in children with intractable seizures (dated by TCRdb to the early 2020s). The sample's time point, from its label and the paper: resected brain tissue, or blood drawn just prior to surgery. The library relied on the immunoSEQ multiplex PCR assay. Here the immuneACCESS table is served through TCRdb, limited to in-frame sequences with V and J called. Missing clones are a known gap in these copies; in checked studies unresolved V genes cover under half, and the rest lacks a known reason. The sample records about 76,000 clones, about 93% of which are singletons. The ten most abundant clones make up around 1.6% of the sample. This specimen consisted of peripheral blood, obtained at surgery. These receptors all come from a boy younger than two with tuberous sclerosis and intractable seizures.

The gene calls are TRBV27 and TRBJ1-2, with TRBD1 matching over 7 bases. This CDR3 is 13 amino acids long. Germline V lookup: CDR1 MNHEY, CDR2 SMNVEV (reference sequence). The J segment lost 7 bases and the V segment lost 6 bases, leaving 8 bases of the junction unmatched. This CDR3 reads CASSRQGGGGYTF. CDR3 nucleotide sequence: TGTGCCAGCAGCCGACAGGGCGGCGGTGGCTACACCTTC.

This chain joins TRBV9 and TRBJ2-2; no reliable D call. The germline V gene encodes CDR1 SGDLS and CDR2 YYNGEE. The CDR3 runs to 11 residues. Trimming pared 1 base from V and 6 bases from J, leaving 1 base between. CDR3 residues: CASSVPGELFF. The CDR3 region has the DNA TGTGCCAGCAGCGTACCCGGGGAGCTGTTTTTT. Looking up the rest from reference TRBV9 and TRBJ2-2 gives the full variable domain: DSGVTQTPKHLITATGQRVTLRCSPRSGDLSVYWYQQSLDQGLQFLIQYYNGEERAKGNILERFSAQQFPDLHSELNLSSLELGDSALYFCASSVPGELFFGEGSRLTVL.

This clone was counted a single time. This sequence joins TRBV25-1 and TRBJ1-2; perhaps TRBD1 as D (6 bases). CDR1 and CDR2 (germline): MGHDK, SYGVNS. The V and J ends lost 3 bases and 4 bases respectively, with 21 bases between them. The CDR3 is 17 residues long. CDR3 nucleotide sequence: TGTGCCAGCAGTGACTACAGGGTCGGGTTCAGGTCCTATGGCTACACCTTC. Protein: CASSDYRVGFRSYGYTF.

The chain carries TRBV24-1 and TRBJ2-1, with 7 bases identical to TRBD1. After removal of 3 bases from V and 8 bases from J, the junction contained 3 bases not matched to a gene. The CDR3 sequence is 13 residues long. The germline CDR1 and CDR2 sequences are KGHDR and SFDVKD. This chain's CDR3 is CATSDEGAYEQFF. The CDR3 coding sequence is TGTGCCACCAGTGATGAGGGGGCCTATGAGCAGTTCTTC.

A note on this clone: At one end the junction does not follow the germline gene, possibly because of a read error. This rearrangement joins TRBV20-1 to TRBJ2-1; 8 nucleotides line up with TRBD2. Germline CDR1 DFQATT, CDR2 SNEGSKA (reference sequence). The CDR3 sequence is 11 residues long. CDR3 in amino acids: CSARWGAGGLF. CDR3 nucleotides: TGCAGTGCTAGGTGGGGGGCGGGAGGACTCTTC.

DNA for the CDR3: TGTGCTAGTGGTTTGGTGGGGACCCCGAGCACATACGAGCAGTACTTC. As protein: CASGLVGTPSTYEQYF. The V call is TRBV12-5, the J call TRBJ2-7; perhaps D is TRBD1 or TRBD2 (5 bases each). Trimming removed 0 bases from V and 4 bases from J, with 16 bases in between. The CDR3 loop spans 16 amino acids. Germline V gives CDR1 LGHNT, CDR2 FRNRAP.

The CDR3 loop is CAIGTGEHSPLHF. CDR3 sequence (DNA): TGTGCCATTGGGACCGGGGAACATTCACCCCTCCACTTT. The chain joins TRBV10-3 to TRBJ1-6; tentatively, D is TRBD1 (5 bases). This CDR3 spans 13 amino acids. Germline values: CDR1 ENHRY, CDR2 SYGVKD. Between the trimmed V and J ends, which lost 9 bases and 8 bases, there was a span of 14 bases.

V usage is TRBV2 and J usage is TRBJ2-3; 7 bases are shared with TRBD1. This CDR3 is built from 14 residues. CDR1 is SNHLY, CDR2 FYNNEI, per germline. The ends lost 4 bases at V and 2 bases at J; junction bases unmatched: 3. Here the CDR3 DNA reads TGTGCCAGCAGTGCCGACAGGGACACAGATACGCAGTATTTT. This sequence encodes CASSADRDTDTQYF.

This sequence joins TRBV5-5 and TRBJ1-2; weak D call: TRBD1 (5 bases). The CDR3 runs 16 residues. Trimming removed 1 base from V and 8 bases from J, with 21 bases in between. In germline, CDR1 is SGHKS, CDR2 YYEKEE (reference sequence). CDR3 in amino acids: CASSLSTIQGERGYTF. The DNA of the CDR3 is TGTGCCAGCAGCTTGTCAACCATCCAGGGAGAGCGGGGCTACACCTTC.

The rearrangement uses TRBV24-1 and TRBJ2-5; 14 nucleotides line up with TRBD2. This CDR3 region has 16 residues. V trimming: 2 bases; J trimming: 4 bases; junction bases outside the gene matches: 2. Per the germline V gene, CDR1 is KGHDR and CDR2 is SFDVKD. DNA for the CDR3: TGTGCCACCAGTGATTATGGGACTAGCGGGAGAGAGACCCAGTACTTC. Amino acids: CATSDYGTSGRETQYF.

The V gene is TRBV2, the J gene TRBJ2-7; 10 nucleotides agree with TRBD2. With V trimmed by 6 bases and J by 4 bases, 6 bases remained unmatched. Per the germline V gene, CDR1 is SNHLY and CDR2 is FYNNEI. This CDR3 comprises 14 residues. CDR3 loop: CASSMTSGLYEQYF. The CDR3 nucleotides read TGTGCCAGCAGCATGACTAGCGGGTTATACGAGCAGTACTTC.

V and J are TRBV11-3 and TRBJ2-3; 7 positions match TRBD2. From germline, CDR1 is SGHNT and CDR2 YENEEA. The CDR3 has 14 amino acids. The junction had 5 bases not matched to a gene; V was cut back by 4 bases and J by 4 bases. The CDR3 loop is CASSSSGLSDTQYF. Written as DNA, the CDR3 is TGTGCCAGCAGCTCTTCGGGACTATCAGATACGCAGTATTTT.

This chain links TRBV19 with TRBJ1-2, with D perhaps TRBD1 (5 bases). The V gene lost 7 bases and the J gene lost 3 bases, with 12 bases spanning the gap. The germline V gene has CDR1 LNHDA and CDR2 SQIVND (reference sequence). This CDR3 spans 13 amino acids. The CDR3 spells CASKQGGYYGYTF. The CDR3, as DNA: TGTGCCAGTAAGCAGGGAGGGTACTATGGCTACACCTTC.

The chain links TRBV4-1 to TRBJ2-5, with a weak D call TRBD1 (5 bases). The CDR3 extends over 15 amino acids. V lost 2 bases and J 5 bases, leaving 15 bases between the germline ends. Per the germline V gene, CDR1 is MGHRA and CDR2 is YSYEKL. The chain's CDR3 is CASSQQNLGVETQYF. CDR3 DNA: TGCGCCAGCAGCCAACAAAATTTAGGGGTTGAGACCCAGTACTTC.

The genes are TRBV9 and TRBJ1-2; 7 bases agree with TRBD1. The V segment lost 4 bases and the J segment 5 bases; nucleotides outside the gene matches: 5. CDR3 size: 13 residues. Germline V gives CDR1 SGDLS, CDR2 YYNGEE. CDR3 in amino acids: CASSNSGGYGYTF. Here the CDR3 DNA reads TGTGCCAGCAGCAACTCAGGGGGTTATGGCTACACCTTC.

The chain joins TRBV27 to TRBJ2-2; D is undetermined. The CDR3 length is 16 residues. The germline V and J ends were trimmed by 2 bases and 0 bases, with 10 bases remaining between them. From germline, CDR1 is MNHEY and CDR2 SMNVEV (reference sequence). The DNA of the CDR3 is TGTGCCAGCAGTTTACTCCCGATACCGAACACCGGGGAGCTGTTTTTT. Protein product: CASSLLPIPNTGELFF.

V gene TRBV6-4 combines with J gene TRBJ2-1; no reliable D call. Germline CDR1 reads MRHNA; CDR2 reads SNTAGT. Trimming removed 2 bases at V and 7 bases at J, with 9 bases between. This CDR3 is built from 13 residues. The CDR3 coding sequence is TGTGCCAGCAGTGACGGTTGGGGAAATGAGCAGTTCTTC. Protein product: CASSDGWGNEQFF.

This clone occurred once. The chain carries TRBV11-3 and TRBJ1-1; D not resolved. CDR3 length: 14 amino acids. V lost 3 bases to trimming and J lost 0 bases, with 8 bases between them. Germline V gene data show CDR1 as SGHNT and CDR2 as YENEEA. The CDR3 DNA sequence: TGTGCCAGCAGCTTTAGCCTCATGAACACTGAAGCTTTCTTT. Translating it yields CASSFSLMNTEAFF.

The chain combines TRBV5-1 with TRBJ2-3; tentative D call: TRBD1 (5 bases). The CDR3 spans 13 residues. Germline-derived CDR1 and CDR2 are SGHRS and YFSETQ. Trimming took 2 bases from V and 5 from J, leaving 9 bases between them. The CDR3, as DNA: TGCGCCAGCAGCTTTACAGGAAGAGATACGCAGTATTTT. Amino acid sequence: CASSFTGRDTQYF. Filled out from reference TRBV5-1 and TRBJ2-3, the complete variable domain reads KAGVTQTPRYLIKTRGQQVTLSCSPISGHRSVSWYQQTPGQGLQFLFEYFSETQRNKGNFPGRFSGRQFSNSRSEMNVSTLELGDSALYLCASSFTGRDTQYFGPGTRLTVL.

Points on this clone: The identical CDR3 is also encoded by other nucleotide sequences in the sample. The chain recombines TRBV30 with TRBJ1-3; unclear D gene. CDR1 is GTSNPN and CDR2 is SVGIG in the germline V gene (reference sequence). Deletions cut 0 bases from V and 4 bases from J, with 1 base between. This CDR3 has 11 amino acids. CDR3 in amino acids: CAWSVGNTIYF. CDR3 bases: TGTGCCTGGAGTGTCGGAAACACCATATATTTT.

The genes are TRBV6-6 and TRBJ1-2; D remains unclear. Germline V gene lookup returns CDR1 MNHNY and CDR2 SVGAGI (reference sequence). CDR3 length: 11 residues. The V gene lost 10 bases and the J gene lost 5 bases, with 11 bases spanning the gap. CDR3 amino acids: CATRQVYGYTF. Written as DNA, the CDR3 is TGTGCCACCCGTCAGGTGTATGGCTACACCTTC.

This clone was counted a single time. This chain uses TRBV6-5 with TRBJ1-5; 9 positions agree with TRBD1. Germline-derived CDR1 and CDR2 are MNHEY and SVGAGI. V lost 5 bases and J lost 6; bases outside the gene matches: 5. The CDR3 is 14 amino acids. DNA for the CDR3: TGTGCCAGCAGTACAGGGGGCGGAGGTCAGCCCCAGCATTTT. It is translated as CASSTGGGGQPQHF.

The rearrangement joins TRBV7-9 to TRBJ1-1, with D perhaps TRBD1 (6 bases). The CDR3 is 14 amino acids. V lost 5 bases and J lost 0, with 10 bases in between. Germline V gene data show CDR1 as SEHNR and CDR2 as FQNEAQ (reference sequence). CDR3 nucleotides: TGTGCCAGCAGCCGGGACATCATGAACACTGAAGCTTTCTTT. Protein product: CASSRDIMNTEAFF.

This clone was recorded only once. This chain's CDR3 is CAISGTGAYEQYF. The CDR3 nucleotides are TGTGCCATCTCCGGGACAGGGGCCTACGAGCAGTACTTC. The chain combines TRBV10-3 with TRBJ2-7; 10 bases map to TRBD1. V lost 8 bases to trimming and J lost 2 bases; unmatched junction nucleotides: 3. The V gene's germline CDR1 is ENHRY and CDR2 SYGVKD. The length of the CDR3 is 13 residues.

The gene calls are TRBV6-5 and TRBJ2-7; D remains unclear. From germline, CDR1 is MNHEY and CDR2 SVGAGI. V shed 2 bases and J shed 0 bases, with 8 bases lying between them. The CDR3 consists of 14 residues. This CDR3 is CASSYKVLSYEQYF. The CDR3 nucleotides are TGTGCCAGCAGTTACAAAGTTCTCTCCTACGAGCAGTACTTC.

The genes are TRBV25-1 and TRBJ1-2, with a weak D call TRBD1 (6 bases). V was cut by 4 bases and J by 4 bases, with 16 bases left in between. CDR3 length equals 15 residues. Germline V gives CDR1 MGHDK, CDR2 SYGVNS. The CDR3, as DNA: TGTGCCAGCAGTGGGTACATACAGGGAGGCTATGGCTACACCTTC. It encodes CASSGYIQGGYGYTF.

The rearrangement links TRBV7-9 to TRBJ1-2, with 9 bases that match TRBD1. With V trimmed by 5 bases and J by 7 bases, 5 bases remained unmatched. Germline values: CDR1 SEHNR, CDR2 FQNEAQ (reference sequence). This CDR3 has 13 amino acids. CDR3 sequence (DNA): TGTGCCAGCAGCCCTGGACAGGGGTCTGGCTACACCTTC. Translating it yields CASSPGQGSGYTF.

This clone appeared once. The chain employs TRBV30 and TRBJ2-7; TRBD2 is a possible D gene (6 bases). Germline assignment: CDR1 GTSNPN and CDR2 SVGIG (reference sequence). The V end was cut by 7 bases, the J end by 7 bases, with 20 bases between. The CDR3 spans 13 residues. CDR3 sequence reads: CASTGLALGEQYF. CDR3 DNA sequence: TGTGCCTCCACCGGGCTAGCGTTAGGGGAGCAGTACTTC.

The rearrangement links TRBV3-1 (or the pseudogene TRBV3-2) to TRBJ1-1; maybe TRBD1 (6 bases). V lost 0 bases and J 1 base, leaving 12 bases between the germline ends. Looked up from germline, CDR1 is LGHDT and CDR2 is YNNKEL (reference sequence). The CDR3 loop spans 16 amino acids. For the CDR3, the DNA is TGTGCCAGCAGCCAAGAACGGGCCAGGGGGAACACTGAAGCTTTCTTT. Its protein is CASSQERARGNTEAFF.

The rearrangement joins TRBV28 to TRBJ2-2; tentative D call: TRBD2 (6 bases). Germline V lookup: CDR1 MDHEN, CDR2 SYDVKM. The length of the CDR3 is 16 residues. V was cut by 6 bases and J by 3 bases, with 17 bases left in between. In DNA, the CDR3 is TGTGCCAGCAGGAACCTCGGGACTTCCGACACCGGGGAGCTGTTTTTT. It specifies CASRNLGTSDTGELFF.

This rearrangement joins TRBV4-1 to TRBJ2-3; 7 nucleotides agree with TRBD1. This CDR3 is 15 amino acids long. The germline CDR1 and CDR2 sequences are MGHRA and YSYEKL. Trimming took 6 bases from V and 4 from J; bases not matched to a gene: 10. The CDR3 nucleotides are TGCGCCAGCAGACACACAGGGGCGGACGCAGATACGCAGTATTTT. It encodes CASRHTGADADTQYF.